This TCR beta chain was recovered during a study of shared clonotypes between healthy human individuals. About the study: Participating donors consisted of a couple of women and a few men aged 18 to 49. The study's findings and limits: Generally, estimated richness proved larger in naive subsets than it did in memory subsets.

With respect to this clone: No antigen is known for it.

V lost 6 bases to trimming and J lost 0 bases, with 11 bases between them. CDR3 size: 15 residues. Germline CDR1 SNHLY, CDR2 FYNNEI. The assay was immunoSEQ multiplex PCR, and TCRdb's table has in-frame clones only and misses some. The table shows under 850,000 clones, with 72% occurring only once. The chain links TRBV2 to TRBJ2-2; D may be TRBD1 or TRBD2 (5 bases each). The origin of this receptor is a woman under 40 in good health. Sequenced input: memory CD4+ T cells sorted from blood. Subset in this sample: CD45RA-negative fraction. In nucleotides, the CDR3 is TGTGCCAGCAGCTTCGGGACCACGAACACCGGGGAGCTGTTTTTT. As protein: CASSFGTTNTGELFF.